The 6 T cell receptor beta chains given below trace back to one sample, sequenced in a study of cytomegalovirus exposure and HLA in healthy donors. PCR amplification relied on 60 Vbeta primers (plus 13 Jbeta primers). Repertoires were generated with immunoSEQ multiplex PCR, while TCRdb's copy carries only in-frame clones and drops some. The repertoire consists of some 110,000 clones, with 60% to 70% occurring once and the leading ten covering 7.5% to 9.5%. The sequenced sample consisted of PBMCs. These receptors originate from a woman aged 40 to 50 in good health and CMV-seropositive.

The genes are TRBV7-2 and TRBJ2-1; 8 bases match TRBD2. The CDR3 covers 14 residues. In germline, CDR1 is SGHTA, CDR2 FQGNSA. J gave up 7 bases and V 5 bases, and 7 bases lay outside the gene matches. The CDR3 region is CASSRLAIQNEQFF. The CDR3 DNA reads TGTGCCAGCAGCCGACTAGCGATTCAGAATGAGCAGTTCTTC.

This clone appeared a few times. In DNA, the CDR3 is TGCGCCAGCAGACTACAGGGGGCCGCAGATACGCAGTATTTT. This encodes CASRLQGAADTQYF. This sequence joins TRBV5-1 and TRBJ2-3; the match to TRBD1 covers 9 bases. Germline-derived CDR1 and CDR2 are SGHRS and YFSETQ. The J segment lost 4 bases and the V segment lost 5 bases, leaving 5 bases of the junction unmatched. The CDR3 has 14 amino acids.

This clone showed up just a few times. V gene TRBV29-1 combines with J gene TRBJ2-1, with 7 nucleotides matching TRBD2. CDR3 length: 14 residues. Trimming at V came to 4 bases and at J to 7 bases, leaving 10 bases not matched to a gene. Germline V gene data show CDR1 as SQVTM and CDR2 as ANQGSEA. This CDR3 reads CSVVSRERPNEQFF. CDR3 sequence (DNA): TGCAGCGTTGTTTCGCGGGAGAGGCCAAATGAGCAGTTCTTC.

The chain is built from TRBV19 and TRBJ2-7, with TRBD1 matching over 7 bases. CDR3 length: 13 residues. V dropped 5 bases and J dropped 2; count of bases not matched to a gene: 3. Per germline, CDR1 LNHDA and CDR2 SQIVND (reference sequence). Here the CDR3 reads CASSRDSPYEQYF. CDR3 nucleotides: TGTGCCAGTAGTCGGGACAGCCCCTACGAGCAGTACTTC.

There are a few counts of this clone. In nucleotides, the CDR3 is TGCGCCAGCAGCCGCAGGACTAGCGGGAGAAGGGTCAACTACGAGCAGTACTTC. Translation gives CASSRRTSGRRVNYEQYF. The chain has TRBV4-1 and TRBJ2-7, with TRBD2 identical over 13 bases. V shed 4 bases, J shed 3 bases, and the junction held 12 bases outside the gene matches. The CDR3 spans 18 residues. Germline V gives CDR1 MGHRA, CDR2 YSYEKL.

The CDR3 region is CASSLDSTSQETQYF. DNA of the CDR3: TGCGCCAGCAGCTTGGACAGCACTTCTCAAGAGACCCAGTACTTC. The genes are TRBV5-1 and TRBJ2-5, with no clear D. Germline V gene lookup returns CDR1 SGHRS and CDR2 YFSETQ. This CDR3 has 15 residues. Deletions cut 0 bases from V and 2 bases from J, with 11 bases between.